Described below is a single T cell receptor beta chain sequence and its context. The antigen is not known. The data originate from a study of PD-L1 blockade in urothelial cancer. Background on the study: In the mid-2010s, patients got going on atezolizumab, taking 1,200 mg intravenously every 3 weeks. The patients had undergone anywhere from 0 to 3 prior chemotherapy regimens. General observations from the study: Pretreatment TCR clonality in blood under the median foretold superior survival.

Synthetic TCR analog templates were spiked into all PCRs individually. TCRdb keeps only in-frame clones here, not all; method: immunoSEQ multiplex PCR. Among roughly 120,000 clones listed, around nine tenths were seen once. Described time point: peripheral blood 6 weeks after treatment start. The sequencing used PBMCs, collected around atezolizumab (anti-PD-L1) treatment. The TCR was taken from a man aged 55 to 70 with urothelial cancer.

The CDR3 protein is CASSHKTGGAEQYF. In nucleotides, the CDR3 is TGCGCCAGCAGCCATAAGACAGGGGGGGCCGAGCAGTACTTC. The V gene is TRBV5-1, the J gene TRBJ2-7; 9 bases are a match to TRBD1. The J segment lost 6 bases and the V segment lost 4 bases, leaving 8 bases of the junction unmatched. This CDR3 is 14 amino acids long. The V gene's germline CDR1 is SGHRS and CDR2 YFSETQ.